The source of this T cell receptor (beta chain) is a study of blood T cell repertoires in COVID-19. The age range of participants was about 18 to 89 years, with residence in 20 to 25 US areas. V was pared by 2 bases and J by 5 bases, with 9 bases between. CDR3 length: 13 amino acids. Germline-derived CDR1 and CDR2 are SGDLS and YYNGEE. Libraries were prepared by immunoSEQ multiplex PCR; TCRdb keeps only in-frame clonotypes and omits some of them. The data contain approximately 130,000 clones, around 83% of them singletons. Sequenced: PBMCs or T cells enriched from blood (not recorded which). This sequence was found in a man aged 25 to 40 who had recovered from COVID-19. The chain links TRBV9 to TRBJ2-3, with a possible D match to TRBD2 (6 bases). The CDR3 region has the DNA TGTGCCAGCAGCGTCGGGACTTTAGATACGCAGTATTTT. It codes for CASSVGTLDTQYF.